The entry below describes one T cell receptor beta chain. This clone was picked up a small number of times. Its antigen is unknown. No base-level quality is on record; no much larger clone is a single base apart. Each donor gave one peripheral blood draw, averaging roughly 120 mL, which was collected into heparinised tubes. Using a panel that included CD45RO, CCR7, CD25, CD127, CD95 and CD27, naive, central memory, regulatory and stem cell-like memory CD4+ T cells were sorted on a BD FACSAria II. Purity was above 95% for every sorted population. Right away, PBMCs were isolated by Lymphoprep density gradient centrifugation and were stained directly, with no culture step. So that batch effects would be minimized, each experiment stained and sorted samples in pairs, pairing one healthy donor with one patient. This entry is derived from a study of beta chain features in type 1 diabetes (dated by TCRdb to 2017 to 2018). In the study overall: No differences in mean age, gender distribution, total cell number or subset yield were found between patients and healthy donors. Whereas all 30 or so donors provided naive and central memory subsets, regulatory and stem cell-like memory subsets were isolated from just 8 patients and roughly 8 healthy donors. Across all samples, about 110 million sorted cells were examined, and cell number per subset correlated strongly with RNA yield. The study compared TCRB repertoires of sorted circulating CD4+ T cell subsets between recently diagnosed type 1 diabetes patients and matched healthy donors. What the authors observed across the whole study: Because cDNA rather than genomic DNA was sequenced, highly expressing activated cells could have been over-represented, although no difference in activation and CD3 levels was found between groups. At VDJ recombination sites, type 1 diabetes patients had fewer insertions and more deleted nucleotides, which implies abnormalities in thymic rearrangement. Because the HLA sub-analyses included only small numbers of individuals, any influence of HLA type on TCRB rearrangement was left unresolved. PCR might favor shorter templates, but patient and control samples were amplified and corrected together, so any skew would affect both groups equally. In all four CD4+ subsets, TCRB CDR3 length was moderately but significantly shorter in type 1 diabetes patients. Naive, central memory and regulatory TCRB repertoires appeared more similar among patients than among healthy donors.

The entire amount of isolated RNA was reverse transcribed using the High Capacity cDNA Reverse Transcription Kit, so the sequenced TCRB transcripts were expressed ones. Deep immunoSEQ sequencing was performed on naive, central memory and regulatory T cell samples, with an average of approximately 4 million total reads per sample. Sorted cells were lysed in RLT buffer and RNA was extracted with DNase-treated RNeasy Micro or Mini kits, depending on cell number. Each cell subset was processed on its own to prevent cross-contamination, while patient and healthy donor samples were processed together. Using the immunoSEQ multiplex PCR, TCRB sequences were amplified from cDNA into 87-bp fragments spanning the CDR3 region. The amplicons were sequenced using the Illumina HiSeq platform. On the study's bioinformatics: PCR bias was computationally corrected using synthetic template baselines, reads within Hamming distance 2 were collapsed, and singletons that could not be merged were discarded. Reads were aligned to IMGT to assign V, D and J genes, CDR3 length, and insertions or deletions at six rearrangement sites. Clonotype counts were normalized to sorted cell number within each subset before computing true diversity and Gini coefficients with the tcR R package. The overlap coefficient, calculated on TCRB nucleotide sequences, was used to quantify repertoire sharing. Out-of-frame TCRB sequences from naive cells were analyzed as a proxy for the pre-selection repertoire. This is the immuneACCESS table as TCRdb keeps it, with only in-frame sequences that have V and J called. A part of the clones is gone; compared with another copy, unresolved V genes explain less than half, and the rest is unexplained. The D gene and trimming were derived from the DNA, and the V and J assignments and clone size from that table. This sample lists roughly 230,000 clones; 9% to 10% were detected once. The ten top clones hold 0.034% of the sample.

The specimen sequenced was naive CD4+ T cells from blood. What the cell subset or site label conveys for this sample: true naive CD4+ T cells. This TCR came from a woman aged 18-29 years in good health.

This receptor has the CDR3 CASSRYSNQPQHF. The DNA sequence is as follows: TGTGCCAGCAGTCGCTATAGCAATCAGCCCCAGCATTTT. The chain was built from TRBV6-6 and TRBJ1-5; confidence is insufficient to name the D gene. The CDR3 numbers 13 residues from cysteine through phenylalanine. Solely the CDR3 DNA is kept, with 39 bases framed from the first base. Cut back by 5 bases and 0 bases, the V and J ends lie 5 bases apart. CDR1 MNHNY and CDR2 SVGAGI were looked up in the germline V gene (reference sequence).